This T cell receptor beta chain was profiled in a study of T-cell reconstitution after alpha-beta-depleted transplantation in children. Study-level points and caveats: One year after transplant, T-cell counts and diversity came mostly from newly produced T cells. Some patients' high day-60 TCRbeta diversity was attributed to recipient cells surviving conditioning. Several hundred expanded graft clones reportedly gave rise to the alpha-beta T cells present about two months after transplant.

On this clonotype: The antigen remains unidentified.

Unique molecular identifiers were used to barcode this TCRbeta library. TCRdb passed the PCR reads through MiXCR, listing each CDR3 protein once. The sample records 65,000 to 85,000 distinct CDR3 sequences, about a tenth being singletons. Trimming took 4 bases from V and 7 from J, leaving 11 bases between them. Germline assignment: CDR1 SGHTA and CDR2 FQGNSA. The CDR3 runs to 13 residues. Material: PBMCs, obtained before TCRalphabeta/CD19-depleted stem cell transplant. The V call is TRBV7-2, the J call TRBJ1-5; TRBD1 is a possible D gene (6 bases). The TCR sequence derives from a boy younger than 18 with acute myeloid leukemia, due to receive a stem cell transplant. CDR3 coding DNA: TGTGCCAGCAGCTCGGTGGGGGCCCAGCCCCAGCATTTT. Encoded protein: CASSSVGAQPQHF.